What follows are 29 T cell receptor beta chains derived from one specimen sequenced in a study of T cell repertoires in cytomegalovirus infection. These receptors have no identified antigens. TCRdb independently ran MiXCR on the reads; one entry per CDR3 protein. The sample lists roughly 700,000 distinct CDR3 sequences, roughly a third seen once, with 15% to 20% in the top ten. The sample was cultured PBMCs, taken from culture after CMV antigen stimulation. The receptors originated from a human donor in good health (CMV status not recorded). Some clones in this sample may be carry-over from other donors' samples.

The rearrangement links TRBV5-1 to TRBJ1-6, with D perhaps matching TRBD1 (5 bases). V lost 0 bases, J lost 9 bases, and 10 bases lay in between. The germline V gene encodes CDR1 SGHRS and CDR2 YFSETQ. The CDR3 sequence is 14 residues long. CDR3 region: CASSLGVRASPLHF. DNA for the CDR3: TGCGCCAGCAGCTTGGGGGTCAGGGCTTCACCCCTCCACTTT.

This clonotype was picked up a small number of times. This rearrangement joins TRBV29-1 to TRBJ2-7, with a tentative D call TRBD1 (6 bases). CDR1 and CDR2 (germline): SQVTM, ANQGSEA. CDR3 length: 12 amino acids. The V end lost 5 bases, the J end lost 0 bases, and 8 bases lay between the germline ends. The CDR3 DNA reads TGCAGCGTTCTACAGGGCTCCTACGAGCAGTACTTC. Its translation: CSVLQGSYEQYF.

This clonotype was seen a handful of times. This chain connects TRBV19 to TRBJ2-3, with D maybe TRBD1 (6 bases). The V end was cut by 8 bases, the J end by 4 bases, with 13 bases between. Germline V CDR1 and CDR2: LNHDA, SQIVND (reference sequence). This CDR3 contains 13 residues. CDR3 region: CASSQGIADTQYF. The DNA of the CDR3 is TGTGCCAGTTCCCAGGGGATCGCAGATACGCAGTATTTT.

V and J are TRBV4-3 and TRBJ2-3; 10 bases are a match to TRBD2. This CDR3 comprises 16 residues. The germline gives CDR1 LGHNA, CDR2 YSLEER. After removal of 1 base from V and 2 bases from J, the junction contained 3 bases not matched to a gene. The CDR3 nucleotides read TGCGCCAGCAGCCAAGGGAGCGGGAGGGCCACAGATACGCAGTATTTT. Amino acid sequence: CASSQGSGRATDTQYF.

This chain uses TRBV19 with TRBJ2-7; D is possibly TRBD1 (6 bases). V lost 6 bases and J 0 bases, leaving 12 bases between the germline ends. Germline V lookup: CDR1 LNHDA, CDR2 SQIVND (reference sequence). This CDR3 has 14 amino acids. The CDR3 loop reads CASSPTGPSYEQYF. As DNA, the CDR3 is TGTGCCAGTAGCCCGACAGGCCCCTCCTACGAGCAGTACTTC.

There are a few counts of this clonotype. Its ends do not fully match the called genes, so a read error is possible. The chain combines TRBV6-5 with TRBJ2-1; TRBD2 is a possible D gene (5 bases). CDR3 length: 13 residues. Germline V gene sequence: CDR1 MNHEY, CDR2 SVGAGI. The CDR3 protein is CACRRSSYNEQFF. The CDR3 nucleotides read TGTGCCTGCAGGAGGAGCTCCTACAATGAGCAGTTCTTC.

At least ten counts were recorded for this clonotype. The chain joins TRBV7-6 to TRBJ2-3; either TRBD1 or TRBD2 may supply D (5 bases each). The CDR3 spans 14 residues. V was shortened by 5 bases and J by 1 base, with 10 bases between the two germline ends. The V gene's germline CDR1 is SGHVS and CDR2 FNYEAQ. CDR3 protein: CASSPGAGTDTQYF. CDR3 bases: TGTGCCAGCAGCCCCGGGGCAGGCACAGATACGCAGTATTTT.

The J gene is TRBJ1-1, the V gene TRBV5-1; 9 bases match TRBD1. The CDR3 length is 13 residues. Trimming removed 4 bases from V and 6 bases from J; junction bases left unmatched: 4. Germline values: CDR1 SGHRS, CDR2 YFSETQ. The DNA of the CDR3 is TGCGCCAGCAGCACAGGGGGCAAGTCTGAAGCTTTCTTT. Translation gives CASSTGGKSEAFF. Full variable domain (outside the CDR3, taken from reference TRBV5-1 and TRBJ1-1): KAGVTQTPRYLIKTRGQQVTLSCSPISGHRSVSWYQQTPGQGLQFLFEYFSETQRNKGNFPGRFSGRQFSNSRSEMNVSTLELGDSALYLCASSTGGKSEAFFGQGTRLTVV.

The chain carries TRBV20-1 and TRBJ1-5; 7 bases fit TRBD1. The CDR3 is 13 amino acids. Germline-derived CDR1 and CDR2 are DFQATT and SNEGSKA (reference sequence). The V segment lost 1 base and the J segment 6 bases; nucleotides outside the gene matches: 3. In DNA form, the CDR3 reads TGCAGTGCTAGAGGAGGGGGCCCTCAGCCCCAGCATTTT. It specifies CSARGGGPQPQHF.

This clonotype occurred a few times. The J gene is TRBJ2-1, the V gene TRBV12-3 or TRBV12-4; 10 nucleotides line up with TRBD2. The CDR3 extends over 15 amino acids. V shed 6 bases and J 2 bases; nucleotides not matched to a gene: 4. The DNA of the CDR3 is TGTGCCAGCAGCCGAGCGGGAGGGCCCTACAATGAGCAGTTCTTC. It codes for CASSRAGGPYNEQFF.

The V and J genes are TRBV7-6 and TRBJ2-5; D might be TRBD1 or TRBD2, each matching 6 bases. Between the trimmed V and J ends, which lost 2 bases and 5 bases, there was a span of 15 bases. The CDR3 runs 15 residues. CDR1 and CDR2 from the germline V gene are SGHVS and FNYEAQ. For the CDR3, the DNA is TGTGCCAGCAGCTTAATCCCGAGAGGGGGGGAGACCCAGTACTTC. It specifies CASSLIPRGGETQYF.

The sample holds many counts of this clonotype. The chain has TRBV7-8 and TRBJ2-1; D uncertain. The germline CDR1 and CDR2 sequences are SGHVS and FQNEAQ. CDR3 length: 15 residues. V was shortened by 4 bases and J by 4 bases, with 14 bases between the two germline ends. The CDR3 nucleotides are TGTGCCAGCAGCTCTAGAGGATACGATTACAATGAGCAGTTCTTC. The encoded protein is CASSSRGYDYNEQFF.

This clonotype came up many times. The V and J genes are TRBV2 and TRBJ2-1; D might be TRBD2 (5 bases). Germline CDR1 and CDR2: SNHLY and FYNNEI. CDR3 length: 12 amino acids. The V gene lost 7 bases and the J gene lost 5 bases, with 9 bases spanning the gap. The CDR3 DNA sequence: TGTGCCAGCATGGACGGGAACAATGAGCAGTTCTTC. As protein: CASMDGNNEQFF.

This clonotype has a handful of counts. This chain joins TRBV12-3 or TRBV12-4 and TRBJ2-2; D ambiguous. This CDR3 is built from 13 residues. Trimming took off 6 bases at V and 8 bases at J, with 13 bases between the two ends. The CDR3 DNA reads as TGTGCCAGCAGAATGACCCTGGGGGGGGAGCTGTTTTTT. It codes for CASRMTLGGELFF.

The CDR3: CASRLDGSNQPQHF. CDR3 sequence (DNA): TGTGCCAGCAGGCTGGACGGTAGCAATCAGCCCCAGCATTTT. The chain is built from TRBV6-1 and TRBJ1-5; no definite D call. The CDR3 has 14 residues. V was shortened by 6 bases and J by 0 bases, with 9 bases between the two germline ends. In germline, CDR1 is MNHNS, CDR2 SASEGT.

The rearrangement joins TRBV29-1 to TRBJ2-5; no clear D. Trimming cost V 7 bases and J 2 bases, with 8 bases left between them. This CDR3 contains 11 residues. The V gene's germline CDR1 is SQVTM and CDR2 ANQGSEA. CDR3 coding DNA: TGCAGCGCGACGGGTCAAGAGACCCAGTACTTC. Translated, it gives CSATGQETQYF.

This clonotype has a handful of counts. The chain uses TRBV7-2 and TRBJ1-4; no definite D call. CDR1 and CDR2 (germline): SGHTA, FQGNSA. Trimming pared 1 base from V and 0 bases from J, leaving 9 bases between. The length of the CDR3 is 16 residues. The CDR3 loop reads CASSLGLVATNEKLFF. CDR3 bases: TGTGCCAGCAGCTTAGGGCTAGTTGCAACTAATGAAAAACTGTTTTTT.

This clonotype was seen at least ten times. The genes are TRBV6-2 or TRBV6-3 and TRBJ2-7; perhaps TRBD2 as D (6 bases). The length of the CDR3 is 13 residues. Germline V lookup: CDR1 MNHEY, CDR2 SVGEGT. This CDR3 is CATRGSGAYEQYF. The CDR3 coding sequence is TGTGCTACGCGGGGTAGCGGTGCCTACGAGCAGTACTTC.

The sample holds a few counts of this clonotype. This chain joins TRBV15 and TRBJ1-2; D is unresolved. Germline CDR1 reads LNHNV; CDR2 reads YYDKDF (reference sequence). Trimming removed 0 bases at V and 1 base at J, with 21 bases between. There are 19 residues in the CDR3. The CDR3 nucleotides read TGTGCCACCAGCAGAGACCCCCCCAGGCCACAGAGACATAACTATGGCTACACCTTC. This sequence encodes CATSRDPPRPQRHNYGYTF. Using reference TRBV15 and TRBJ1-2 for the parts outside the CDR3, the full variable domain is DAMVIQNPRYQVTQFGKPVTLSCSQTLNHNVMYWYQQKSSQAPKLLFHYYDKDFNNEADTPDNFQSRRPNTSFCFLDIRSPGLGDTAMYLCATSRDPPRPQRHNYGYTFGSGTRLTVV.

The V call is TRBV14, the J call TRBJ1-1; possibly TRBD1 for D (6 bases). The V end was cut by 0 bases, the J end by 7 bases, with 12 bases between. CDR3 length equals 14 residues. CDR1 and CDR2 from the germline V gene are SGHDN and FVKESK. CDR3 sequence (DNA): TGTGCCAGCAGCCAAGATATAGGACAGAGTGAAGCTTTCTTT. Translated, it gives CASSQDIGQSEAFF. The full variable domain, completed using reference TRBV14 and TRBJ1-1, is EAGVTQFPSHSVIEKGQTVTLRCDPISGHDNLYWYRRVMGKEIKFLLHFVKESKQDESGMPNNRFLAERTGGTYSTLKVQPAELEDSGVYFCASSQDIGQSEAFFGQGTRLTVV.

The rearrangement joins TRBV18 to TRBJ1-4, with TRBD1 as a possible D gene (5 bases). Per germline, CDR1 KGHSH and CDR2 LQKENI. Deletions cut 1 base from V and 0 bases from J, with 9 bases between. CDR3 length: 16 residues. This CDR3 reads CASSPQGLATNEKLFF. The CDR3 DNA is TGTGCCAGCTCACCACAGGGGCTTGCAACTAATGAAAAACTGTTTTTT.

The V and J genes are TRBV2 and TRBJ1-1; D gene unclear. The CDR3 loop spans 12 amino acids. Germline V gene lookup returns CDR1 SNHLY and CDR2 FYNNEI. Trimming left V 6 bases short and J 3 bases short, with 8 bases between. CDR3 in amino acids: CASRNAHTEAFF. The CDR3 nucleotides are TGTGCCAGCAGGAACGCCCACACTGAAGCTTTCTTT.

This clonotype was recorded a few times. The CDR3 sequence: CASSSPGQGTNEKLFF. CDR3 bases: TGTGCCAGTAGTTCTCCGGGACAGGGTACTAATGAAAAACTGTTTTTT. The chain employs TRBV19 and TRBJ1-4, with 9 bases identical to TRBD1. Germline V CDR1 and CDR2: LNHDA, SQIVND (reference sequence). This CDR3 comprises 16 residues. The junction had 6 bases not matched to a gene; V was cut back by 5 bases and J by 2 bases.

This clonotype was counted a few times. CDR3 in amino acids: CSAGPGDEQYF. As DNA, the CDR3 is TGCAGTGCTGGACCGGGTGACGAGCAGTACTTC. J is TRBJ2-7 and V is TRBV20-1, with D uncertain. The CDR3 is 11 residues long. V was cut by 5 bases and J by 5 bases, with 10 bases left in between. The germline V gene encodes CDR1 DFQATT and CDR2 SNEGSKA (reference sequence).

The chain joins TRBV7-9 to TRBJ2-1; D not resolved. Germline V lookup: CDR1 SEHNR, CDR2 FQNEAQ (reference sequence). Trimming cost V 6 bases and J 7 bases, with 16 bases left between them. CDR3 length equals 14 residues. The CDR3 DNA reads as TGTGCCAGCAGTAAGGAAGGAGAGAGGAATGAGCAGTTCTTC. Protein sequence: CASSKEGERNEQFF.

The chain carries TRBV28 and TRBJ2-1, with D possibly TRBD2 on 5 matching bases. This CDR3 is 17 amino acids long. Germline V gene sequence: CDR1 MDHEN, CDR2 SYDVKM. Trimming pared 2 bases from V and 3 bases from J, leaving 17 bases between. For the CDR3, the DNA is TGTGCCAGCAGTTTAAGCCCAATCTTCCGGGGCTACAATGAGCAGTTCTTC. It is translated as CASSLSPIFRGYNEQFF.

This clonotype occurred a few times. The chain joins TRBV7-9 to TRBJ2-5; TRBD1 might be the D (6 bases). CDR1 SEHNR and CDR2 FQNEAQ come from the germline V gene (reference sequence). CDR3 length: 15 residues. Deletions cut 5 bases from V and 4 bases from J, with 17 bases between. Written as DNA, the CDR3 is TGTGCCAGCAGCGCGGTCAGGGGAAGAGGAGAGACCCAGTACTTC. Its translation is CASSAVRGRGETQYF. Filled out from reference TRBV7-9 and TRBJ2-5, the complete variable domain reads DTGVSQNPRHKITKRGQNVTFRCDPISEHNRLYWYRQTLGQGPEFLTYFQNEAQLEKSRLLSDRFSAERPKGSFSTLEIQRTEQGDSAMYLCASSAVRGRGETQYFGPGTRLLVL.

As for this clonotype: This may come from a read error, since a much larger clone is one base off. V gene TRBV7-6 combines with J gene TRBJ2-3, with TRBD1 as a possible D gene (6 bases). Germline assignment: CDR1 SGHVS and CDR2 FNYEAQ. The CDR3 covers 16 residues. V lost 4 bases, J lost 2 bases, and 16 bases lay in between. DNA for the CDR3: TGTGCCAGCAGCTCATTGACAGGTTCTATCACAGATACGCAGTATTTT. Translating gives CASSSLTGSITDTQYF.

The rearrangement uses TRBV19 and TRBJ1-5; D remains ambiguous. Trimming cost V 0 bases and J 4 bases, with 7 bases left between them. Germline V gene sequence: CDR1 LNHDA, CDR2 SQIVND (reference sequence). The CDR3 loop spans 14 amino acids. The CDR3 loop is CASSIDMGNQPQHF. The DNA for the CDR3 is TGTGCCAGTAGTATAGATATGGGGAATCAGCCCCAGCATTTT.